The T cell receptor (beta chain) described here comes from a study of breast tumors, draining lymph nodes, adjacent tissues. Breast cancer patients provided tissue from their axillary draining lymph nodes. The CDR3 covers 12 residues. J was trimmed by 3 bases and V by 7 bases; bases with no gene match: 3. Per the germline V gene, CDR1 is DFQATT and CDR2 is SNEGSKA (reference sequence). One entry per CDR3 protein results from TCRdb running MiXCR on the multiplex PCR reads. The sample has about 130,000 distinct CDR3 sequences; 20% are singletons. The source of this sequence is a female donor with breast cancer. Some clones in this sample may be carry-over from other donors' samples. The chain recombines TRBV20-1 with TRBJ2-7; 10 bases match TRBD2. What was sequenced was axillary lymph node tissue. Here the CDR3 reads CSEVAGGYEQYF. The CDR3 DNA is TGCAGTGAAGTAGCGGGGGGCTACGAGCAGTACTTC.